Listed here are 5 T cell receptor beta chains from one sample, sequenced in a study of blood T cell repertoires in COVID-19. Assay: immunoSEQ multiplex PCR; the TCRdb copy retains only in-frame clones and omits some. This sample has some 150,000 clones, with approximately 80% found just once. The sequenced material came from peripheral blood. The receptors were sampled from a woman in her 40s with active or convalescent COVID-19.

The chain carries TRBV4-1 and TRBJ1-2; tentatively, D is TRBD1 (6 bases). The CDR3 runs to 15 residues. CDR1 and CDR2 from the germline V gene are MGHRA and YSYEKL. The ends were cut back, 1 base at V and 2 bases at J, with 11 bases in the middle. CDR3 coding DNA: TGCGCCAGCAGCCAAGGATTCAGGGGCAACTATGGCTACACCTTC. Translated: CASSQGFRGNYGYTF.

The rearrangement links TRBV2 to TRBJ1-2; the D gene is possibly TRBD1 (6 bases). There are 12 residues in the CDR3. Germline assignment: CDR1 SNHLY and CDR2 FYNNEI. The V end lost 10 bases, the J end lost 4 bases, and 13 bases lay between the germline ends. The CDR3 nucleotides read TGTGCCACTCCCCGGACAGTCTATGGCTACACCTTC. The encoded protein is CATPRTVYGYTF.

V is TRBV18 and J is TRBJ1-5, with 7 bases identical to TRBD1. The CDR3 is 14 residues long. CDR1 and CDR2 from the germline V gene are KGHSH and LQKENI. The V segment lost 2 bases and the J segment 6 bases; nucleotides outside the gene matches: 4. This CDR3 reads CASSPGTVAQPQHF. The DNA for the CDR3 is TGTGCCAGCTCACCAGGGACAGTAGCTCAGCCCCAGCATTTT. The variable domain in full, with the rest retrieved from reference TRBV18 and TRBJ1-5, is NAGVMQNPRHLVRRRGQEARLRCSPMKGHSHVYWYRQLPEEGLKFMVYLQKENIIDESGMPKERFSAEFPKEGPSILRIQQVVRGDSAAYFCASSPGTVAQPQHFGDGTRLSIL.

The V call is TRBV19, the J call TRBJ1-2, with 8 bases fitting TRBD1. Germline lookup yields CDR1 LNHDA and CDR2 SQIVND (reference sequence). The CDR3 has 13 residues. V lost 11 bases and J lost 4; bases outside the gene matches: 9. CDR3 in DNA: TGTGCCCTCCGCACCGGACAGGGCTATGGCTACACCTTC. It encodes CALRTGQGYGYTF.

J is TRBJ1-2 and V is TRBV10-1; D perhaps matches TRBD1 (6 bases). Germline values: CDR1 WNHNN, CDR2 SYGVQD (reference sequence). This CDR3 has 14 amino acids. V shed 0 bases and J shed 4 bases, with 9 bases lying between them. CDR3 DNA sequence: TGCGCCAGCAGTGAGTCTACAGGGCCCTATGGCTACACCTTC. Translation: CASSESTGPYGYTF.